This TCR beta chain emerged from a study of blood T cell repertoires in COVID-19 (dated by TCRdb to 2018 to 2020). Broadly, across the study: Samples from collaborators originated in the United States, Italy and Spain and spanned both the acute and convalescent phases of COVID-19. The material from the prospective study consisted of cDNA or gDNA derived from T cells, B-cell-depleted T cells, or PBMCs. Subjects who had been exposed to COVID-19, were actively infected with it, or had recovered from it provided the deeply sampled blood TCRbeta repertoires that made up the dataset. A freely available public database, intended as a resource for researchers studying the immune response to SARS-CoV-2, is where the repertoires were released. Samples were obtained from the ongoing ImmuneRACE study (first 160 participants) and from about 1,300 subjects provided by 6 global collaborators. Sample metadata almost always included a de-identified subject ID, COVID-19 status, age in years and sex. Where available, HLA class I and class II types were taken from metadata supplied by the sample provider and were not determined by assay-based typing. Summary of the overall study and its limitations: The quantity of clinical and demographic metadata differed by source and by participant and was supplied without curation.

In the case of this clone: Its antigen is still unknown. There are no base qualities to consult, and no much larger clone falls within one base.

The collaborating institutions used their own protocols to collect whole blood in K2EDTA tubes. Collaborator samples were shipped for TCRbeta analysis as frozen whole blood, isolated PBMCs, or DNA extracted from either sample type. TCRbeta CDR3 regions were amplified from genomic DNA using the immunoSEQ Assay, a bias-controlled multiplex PCR. The authors' analysis ran thus. Within the assay, amplification of reference gene primers was used to estimate how many nucleated cells each sample contained. To quantify the absolute abundance of each unique TCRbeta CDR3 rearrangement, sequence reads were collapsed and filtered. Productive Simpson clonality was computed per sample as the square root of Simpson's diversity index over productive rearrangements. Entries here come from immuneACCESS through TCRdb and include only in-frame sequences with V and J called. Some clones fail to appear in such tables; in the studies checked, an unresolved V gene covers under half of the shortfall, and the cause of the remainder is unknown. V, J and clone size were drawn from that table, and D and trimming were deduced from the DNA. In this sample the table shows about 150,000 clones, roughly 86% of which occur a single time. The top ten clonotypes cover roughly 15% of the sample.

In the germline V gene, CDR1 corresponds to SQVTM and CDR2 to ANQGSEA. V loses 4 bases of germline sequence and J loses 4 bases, and the interval between the two ends is 11 bases. CDR3 length: 13 amino acids, cysteine to phenylalanine. Just CDR3 DNA is preserved here, 39 bases in frame from base 1. The chain was built from TRBV29-1 and TRBJ1-3; the D region possibly corresponds to TRBD1 (6 bases align). The TCR sequence derives from a human donor with acute or convalescent COVID-19. The donor label of this sample is uncertain. Material: peripheral blood. The DNA sequence reads TGCAGCGTTGGCGGGGGGCGCGGAAACACCATATATTTT. Its translation reads: CSVGGGRGNTIYF.